These T cell receptor beta chains were read from a single sample in a study of cytomegalovirus exposure and HLA in healthy donors. Profiled with immunoSEQ multiplex PCR; TCRdb holds only in-frame clones, not every one. Of under 200,000 clones in the sample, roughly 13% were seen once. Sample: PBMCs. Every receptor here comes from a man over 45 in good health and CMV-seropositive. Each CDR3 is given with its conserved first and last residue. The D gene is left open where the match is weak. The size of a clone is reported for some rows only, either as once, few or many, or as a class for expanded clones.

d_gene	v_gene	j_gene	abundance	CDR3aa	CDR3nt
-	TRBV5-1	TRBJ2-4	-	CASSLTTGAKNIQYF	TGCGCCAGCAGCTTGACAACGGGAGCCAAAAACATTCAGTACTTC
TRBD1	TRBV2	TRBJ1-1	-	CASSLSRDSADTEAFF	TGTGCCAGCAGCCTGTCTCGGGACAGCGCCGACACTGAAGCTTTCTTT
TRBD2	TRBV11-2	TRBJ2-7	-	CASSFPRSGVYEQYF	TGTGCCAGCAGCTTCCCGCGTAGCGGGGTTTACGAGCAGTACTTC
-	TRBV30	TRBJ1-5	few	CAWRGNRENQPQHF	TGTGCCTGGAGGGGGAACAGGGAGAATCAGCCCCAGCATTTT
-	TRBV6-5	TRBJ1-1	-	CASSYLPGSNTEAFF	TGTGCCAGCAGTTACCTTCCAGGGTCGAACACTGAAGCTTTCTTT
-	TRBV5-4	TRBJ2-7	-	CASSFPTGEQYF	TGTGCCAGCAGCTTCCCGACGGGCGAGCAGTACTTC
TRBD2	TRBV4-1	TRBJ2-3	-	CASSRTGLTSGTFTDTQYF	TGCGCCAGCAGCCGAACGGGTCTGACTAGCGGAACGTTCACAGATACGCAATATTTT
-	TRBV5-4	TRBJ2-3	-	CASSLAGWADTQYF	TGTGCCAGCAGCTTGGCAGGTTGGGCAGATACGCAGTATTTT
-	TRBV11-3	TRBJ2-1	-	CASSTLTYNEQFF	TGTGCCAGCAGCACATTGACCTACAATGAGCAGTTCTTC
TRBD1	TRBV11-3	TRBJ2-2	-	CASSLARGPGELFF	TGTGCCAGCAGCTTAGCGAGGGGGCCGGGGGAGCTGTTTTTT
-	TRBV5-1	TRBJ1-5	-	CASSLGSPQGNQPQHF	TGCGCCAGCAGCCTGGGCTCCCCGCAGGGCAATCAGCCCCAGCATTTT
TRBD2	TRBV7-9	TRBJ2-7	few	CASSLNSQGLAGARDEQYF	TGTGCCAGCAGCCTCAATTCACAGGGCCTAGCGGGGGCTCGGGACGAGCAGTACTTC
-	TRBV9	TRBJ2-7	-	CASSTRQEFSYEQYF	TGTGCCAGCAGCACTAGACAGGAGTTTTCCTACGAGCAGTACTTC
TRBD1	TRBV28	TRBJ1-4	-	CASRGMTGGIEKLFF	TGTGCCAGCAGGGGGATGACAGGGGGCATTGAAAAACTGTTTTTT
TRBD2	TRBV5-6	TRBJ2-5	-	CASSPGGGRGETQYF	TGTGCCAGCAGCCCAGGCGGGGGAAGAGGAGAGACCCAGTACTTC
-	TRBV9	TRBJ1-1	few	CASSGRTVYTEAFF	TGTGCCAGCAGCGGTCGGACAGTCTACACTGAAGCTTTCTTT
-	TRBV5-1	TRBJ2-5	few	CASSRWGGPQETQYF	TGCGCCAGCAGCCGGTGGGGCGGACCCCAAGAGACCCAGTACTTC
-	TRBV27	TRBJ1-3	-	CASSLWGDAGNTIYF	TGTGCCAGCAGTTTATGGGGGGATGCTGGAAACACCATATATTTT
-	TRBV11-3	TRBJ2-1	-	CASTRFGSYNEQFF	TGTGCCAGCACCCGGTTTGGCTCCTACAATGAGCAGTTCTTC
TRBD1	TRBV6-6	TRBJ1-4	-	CASSQTGLNEKLFF	TGTGCCAGCAGCCAGACAGGGTTGAATGAAAAACTGTTTTTT
-	TRBV15	TRBJ2-3	few	CATSRDWGSQDTQYF	TGTGCCACCAGCAGAGATTGGGGCAGCCAAGATACGCAGTATTTT
TRBD2	TRBV19	TRBJ2-2	few	CASSIGGGSGELFF	TGTGCCAGTAGTATTGGCGGGGGATCCGGGGAGCTGTTTTTT